This entry lists 2 T cell receptor beta chains sequenced from one sample in a study of T cells in women clearing cervical HPV infection listed by TCRdb under 2018. The library was made by the immunoSEQ multiplex PCR assay. TCRdb's version of the immuneACCESS table is confined to in-frame rearrangements and falls short of the full clone set. An unresolved V gene accounts for under half of the shortfall where checked; the remainder is of unknown origin. The sample table holds around 17,000 clones. 5.5% to 8% of the sample goes to the ten largest clones. The sample consisted of blood buffy coat. The receptors here all came from a woman aged 18 to 75 with a cervical HPV16 infection that either progressed to CIN3+ or cleared (not recorded which).

Of note for this clone: With the read ending 3 residues before the CDR3 end, the germline J gene is used to fill in that end. The chain employs TRBV7-2 and TRBJ2-5, with 7 bases aligning to TRBD2. The V segment lost 3 bases and the J segment 5 bases; nucleotides outside the gene matches: 9. Per the germline V gene, CDR1 is SGHTA and CDR2 is FQGNSA. The CDR3 sequence is 15 residues long. The CDR3 region is CASSFGGGFRETQYF. The sequenced CDR3 bases are TGTGCCAGCAGCTTTGGGGGGGGATTCCGGGAGACC.

Note on this clone: The sequenced fragment ends 3 residues before the CDR3 boundary, so the rest is inferred from the germline J gene. The rearrangement uses TRBV6-4 and TRBJ2-3; no clear D. The germline V gene has CDR1 MRHNA and CDR2 SNTAGT. The CDR3 totals 13 residues. V was pared by 5 bases and J by 2 bases, with 8 bases between. The CDR3 loop is CASSTTFTDTQYF. The covered CDR3 bases are TGTGCCAGCAGTACAACCTTCACAGATACG.